The present entry profiles one T cell receptor beta chain with its context. Its antigen is not known. Germline CDR1 is MNHEY and CDR2 is SVGAGI. Trimming pared 2 bases from V and 7 bases from J, leaving 15 bases between. CDR3 size: 15 residues. These data belong to a study of post-analysis software for immune sequencing data. Study outcomes and limitations: Among five TRBV segments more frequent in patients than controls were TRBV5-6, TRBV5-1 and TRBV20-1.

Included in the TCR beta cDNA libraries were unique molecular identifiers. Each CDR3 protein gets one entry after TCRdb re-called the PCR reads with MiXCR. The sample carries fewer than 850,000 distinct CDR3 sequences, roughly 46% recorded once. The chain recombines TRBV6-5 with TRBJ1-5; a weak D match, TRBD1 (5 bases). Sequencing input: blood. This clonotype originated in a girl between 10 and 17 years old with multiple sclerosis. CDR3 DNA sequence: TGTGCCAGCAGTTACCGTCGGGACCCCGCGCAGCCCCAGCATTTT. Translated: CASSYRRDPAQPQHF.